This T cell receptor beta chain was observed in a study of cytomegalovirus exposure and HLA in healthy donors. Notes on the study in general: Prediction of most subjects' HLA-A and HLA-B alleles by TCR beta sequences was reportedly accurate. Sequencing depth across donors, presence/absence analyses assumed, was roughly uniform.

This clone was detected a few times. The antigen is not known. Both 60 Vbeta primers and 13 Jbeta primers went into the PCR. The repertoire was sequenced with immunoSEQ multiplex PCR; TCRdb's copy has only in-frame clones and lacks some. The sample consists of over 150,000 clones, roughly 80% of them appearing once. J was trimmed by 8 bases and V by 4 bases; bases with no gene match: 19. The CDR3 is 17 amino acids. In germline, CDR1 is SNHLY, CDR2 FYNNEI. The genes are TRBV2 and TRBJ2-5, with 7 positions matching TRBD2. This receptor was obtained from a girl aged 5 to 17 in good health and CMV-seropositive. Sequencing was carried out using PBMCs. The CDR3 sequence is CASSALAGEGPGETQYF. CDR3 nucleotides: TGTGCCAGCAGTGCCCTTGCGGGGGAGGGGCCGGGAGAAACCCAGTACTTC. Complete variable domain (other parts from reference TRBV2 and TRBJ2-5): EPEVTQTPSHQVTQMGQEVILRCVPISNHLYFYWYRQILGQKVEFLVSFYNNEISEKSEIFDDQFSVERPDGSNFTLKIRSTKLEDSAMYFCASSALAGEGPGETQYFGPGTRLLVL.